The source of this T cell receptor beta chain is a study of cytomegalovirus exposure and HLA in healthy donors. The study's findings and limits: Productive rates of about 87% or about 30% were seen for most TCR beta V segments in an earlier analysis.

Amplification used 60 Vbeta primers and 13 Jbeta primers. Repertoires were generated with immunoSEQ multiplex PCR, while TCRdb's copy carries only in-frame clones and drops some. There are about 180,000 clones in the sample; roughly three quarters occur only once, and just under 3% lies in the top ten. Germline V CDR1 and CDR2: GTSNPN, SVGIG (reference sequence). The CDR3 runs to 15 residues. With 4 bases removed from V and 2 bases from J, the gap between germline ends came to 17 bases. With respect to this clone: The antigen remains unidentified.

The V and J genes are TRBV30 and TRBJ1-2; perhaps TRBD1 as D (5 bases). The sequence was collected from a male donor in good health and CMV-seronegative. The sample comprised PBMCs. The CDR3 loop is CAWNTKGEANYGYTF. In nucleotides, the CDR3 is TGTGCCTGGAATACAAAAGGGGAGGCAAACTATGGCTACACCTTC.